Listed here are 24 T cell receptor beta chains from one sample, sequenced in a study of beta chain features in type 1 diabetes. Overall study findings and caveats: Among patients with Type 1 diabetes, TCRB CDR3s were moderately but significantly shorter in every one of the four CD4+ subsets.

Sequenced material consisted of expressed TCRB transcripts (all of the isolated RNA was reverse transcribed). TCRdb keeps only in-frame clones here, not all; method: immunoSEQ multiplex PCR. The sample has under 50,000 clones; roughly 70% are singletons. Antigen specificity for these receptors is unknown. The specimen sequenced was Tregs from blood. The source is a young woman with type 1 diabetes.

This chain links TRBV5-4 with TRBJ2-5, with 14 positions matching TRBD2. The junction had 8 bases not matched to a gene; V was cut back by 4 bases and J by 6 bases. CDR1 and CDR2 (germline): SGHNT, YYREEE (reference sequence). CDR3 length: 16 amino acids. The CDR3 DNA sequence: TGTGCCAGCAGCCCCGGGACTAGCGGGAGTGGGAAGACCCAGTACTTC. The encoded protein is CASSPGTSGSGKTQYF.

DNA for the CDR3: TGTGCCAGCAGCGTAGGACTAGCGGGAGTGTACGCCGGGGAGCTGTTTTTT. Its translation: CASSVGLAGVYAGELFF. The V call is TRBV9, the J call TRBJ2-2; 12 nucleotides agree with TRBD2. V was pared by 0 bases and J by 6 bases, with 6 bases of the junction left unmatched. This CDR3 spans 17 amino acids. Germline V lookup: CDR1 SGDLS, CDR2 YYNGEE. Full variable domain (missing parts from reference TRBV9 and TRBJ2-2): DSGVTQTPKHLITATGQRVTLRCSPRSGDLSVYWYQQSLDQGLQFLIQYYNGEERAKGNILERFSAQQFPDLHSELNLSSLELGDSALYFCASSVGLAGVYAGELFFGEGSRLTVL.

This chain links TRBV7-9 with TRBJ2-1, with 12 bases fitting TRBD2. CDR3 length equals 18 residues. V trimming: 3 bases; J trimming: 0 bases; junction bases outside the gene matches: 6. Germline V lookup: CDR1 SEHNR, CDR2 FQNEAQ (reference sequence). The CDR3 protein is CASSFLAGGPSSYNEQFF. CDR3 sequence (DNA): TGTGCCAGCAGCTTCCTAGCGGGAGGGCCTAGCTCCTACAATGAGCAGTTCTTC.

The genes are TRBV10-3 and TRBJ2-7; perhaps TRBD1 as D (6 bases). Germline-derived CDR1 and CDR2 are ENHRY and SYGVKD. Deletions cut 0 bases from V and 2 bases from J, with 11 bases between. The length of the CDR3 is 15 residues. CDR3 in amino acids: CAISESTGYPYEQYF. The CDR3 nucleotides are TGTGCCATCAGTGAGTCGACAGGCTACCCCTACGAGCAGTACTTC.

The CDR3 protein is CAWSGQPNYGYTF. CDR3 nucleotide sequence: TGTGCCTGGAGTGGACAGCCTAACTATGGCTACACCTTC. The V call is TRBV30, the J call TRBJ1-2; tentatively, D is TRBD1 (5 bases). This CDR3 spans 13 amino acids. Per germline, CDR1 GTSNPN and CDR2 SVGIG (reference sequence). Trimming stripped 1 base from V and 0 bases from J, with 6 bases between.

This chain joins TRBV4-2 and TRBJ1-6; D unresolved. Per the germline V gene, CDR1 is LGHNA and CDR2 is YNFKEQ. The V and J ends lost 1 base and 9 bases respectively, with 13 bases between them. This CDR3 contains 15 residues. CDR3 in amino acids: CASSQGSGVSSPLHF. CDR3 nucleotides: TGTGCCAGCAGCCAAGGGTCCGGAGTGAGTTCACCCCTCCACTTT.

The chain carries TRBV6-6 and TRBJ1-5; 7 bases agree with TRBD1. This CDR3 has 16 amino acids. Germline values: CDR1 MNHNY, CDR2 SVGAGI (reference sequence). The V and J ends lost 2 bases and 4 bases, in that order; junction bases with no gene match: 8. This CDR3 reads CASSYGGTGVNQPQHF. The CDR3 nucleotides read TGTGCCAGCAGTTACGGGGGTACAGGGGTAAATCAGCCCCAGCATTTT.

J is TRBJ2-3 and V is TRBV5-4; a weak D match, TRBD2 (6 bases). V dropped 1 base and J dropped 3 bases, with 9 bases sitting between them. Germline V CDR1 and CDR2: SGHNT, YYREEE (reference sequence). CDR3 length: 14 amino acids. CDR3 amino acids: CASSLPGVTDTQYF. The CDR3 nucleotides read TGTGCCAGCAGCTTGCCGGGGGTAACAGATACGCAGTATTTT.

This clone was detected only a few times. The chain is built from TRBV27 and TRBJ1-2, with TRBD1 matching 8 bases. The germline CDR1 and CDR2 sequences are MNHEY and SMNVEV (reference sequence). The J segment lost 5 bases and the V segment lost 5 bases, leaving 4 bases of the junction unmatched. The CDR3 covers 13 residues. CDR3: CASSPRTGYGYTF. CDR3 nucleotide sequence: TGTGCCAGCAGTCCTCGGACAGGGTATGGCTACACCTTC.

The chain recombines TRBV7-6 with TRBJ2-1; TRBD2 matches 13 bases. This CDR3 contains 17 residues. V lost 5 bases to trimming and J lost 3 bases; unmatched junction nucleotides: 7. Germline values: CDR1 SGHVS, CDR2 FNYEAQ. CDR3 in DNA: TGTGCCAGCAGCCAGACTAGCGGGAGGCAGCTCTACAATGAGCAGTTCTTC. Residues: CASSQTSGRQLYNEQFF.

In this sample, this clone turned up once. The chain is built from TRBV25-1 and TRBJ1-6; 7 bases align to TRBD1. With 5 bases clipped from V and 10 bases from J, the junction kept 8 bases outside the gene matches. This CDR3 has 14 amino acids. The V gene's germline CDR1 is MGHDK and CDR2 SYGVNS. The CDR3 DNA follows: TGTGCCAGCAGTAAGGACAGGCTAAACTCACCCCTCCACTTT. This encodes CASSKDRLNSPLHF. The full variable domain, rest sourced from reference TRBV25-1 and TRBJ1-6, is EADIYQTPRYLVIGTGKKITLECSQTMGHDKMYWYQQDPGMELHLIHYSYGVNSTEKGDLSSESTVSRIRTEHFPLTLESARPSHTSQYLCASSKDRLNSPLHFGNGTRLTVT.

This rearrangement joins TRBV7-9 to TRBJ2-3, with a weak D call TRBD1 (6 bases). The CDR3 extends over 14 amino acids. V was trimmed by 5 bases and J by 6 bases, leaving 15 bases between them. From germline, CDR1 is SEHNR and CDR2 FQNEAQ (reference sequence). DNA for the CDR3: TGTGCCAGCAGCCTCACAACAGGGACCGATACGCAGTATTTT. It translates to CASSLTTGTDTQYF.

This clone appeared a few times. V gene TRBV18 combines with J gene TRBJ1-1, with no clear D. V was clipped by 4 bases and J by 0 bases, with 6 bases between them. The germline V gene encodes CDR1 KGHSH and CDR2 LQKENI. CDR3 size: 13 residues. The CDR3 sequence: CASSQLVNTEAFF. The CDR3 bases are TGTGCCAGCTCACAGCTTGTGAACACTGAAGCTTTCTTT.

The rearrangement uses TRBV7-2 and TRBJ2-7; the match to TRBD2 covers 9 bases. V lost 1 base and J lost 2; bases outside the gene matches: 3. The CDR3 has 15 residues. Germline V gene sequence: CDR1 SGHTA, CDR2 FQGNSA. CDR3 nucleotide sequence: TGTGCCAGCAGCTTAGGGCTAGCGGGACCCTACGAGCAGTACTTC. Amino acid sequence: CASSLGLAGPYEQYF.

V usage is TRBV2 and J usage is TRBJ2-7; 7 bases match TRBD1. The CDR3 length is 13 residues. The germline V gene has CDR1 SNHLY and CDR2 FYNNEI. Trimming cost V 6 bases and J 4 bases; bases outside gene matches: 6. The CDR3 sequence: CASRDRTGYEQYF. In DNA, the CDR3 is TGTGCCAGCAGGGACCGGACAGGTTACGAGCAGTACTTC.

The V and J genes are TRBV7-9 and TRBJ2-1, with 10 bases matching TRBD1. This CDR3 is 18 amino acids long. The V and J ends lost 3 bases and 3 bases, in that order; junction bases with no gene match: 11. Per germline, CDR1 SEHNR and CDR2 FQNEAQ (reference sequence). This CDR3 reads CASSFGTGEYSVYNEQFF. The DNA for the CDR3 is TGTGCCAGCAGCTTTGGGACAGGGGAGTACTCTGTCTACAATGAGCAGTTCTTC. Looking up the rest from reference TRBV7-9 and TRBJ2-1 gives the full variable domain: DTGVSQNPRHKITKRGQNVTFRCDPISEHNRLYWYRQTLGQGPEFLTYFQNEAQLEKSRLLSDRFSAERPKGSFSTLEIQRTEQGDSAMYLCASSFGTGEYSVYNEQFFGPGTRLTVL.

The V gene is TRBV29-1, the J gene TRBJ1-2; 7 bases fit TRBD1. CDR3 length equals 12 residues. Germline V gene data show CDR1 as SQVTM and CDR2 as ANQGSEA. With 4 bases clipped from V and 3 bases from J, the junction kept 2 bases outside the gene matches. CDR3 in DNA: TGCAGCGTTGGCGGACAGGACTATGGCTACACCTTC. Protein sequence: CSVGGQDYGYTF.

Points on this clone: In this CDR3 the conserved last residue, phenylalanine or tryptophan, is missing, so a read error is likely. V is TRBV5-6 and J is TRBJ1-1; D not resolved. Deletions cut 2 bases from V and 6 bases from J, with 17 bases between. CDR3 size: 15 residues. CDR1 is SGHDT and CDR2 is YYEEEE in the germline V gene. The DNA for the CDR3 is TGTGCCAGCAGCTTTGGGCTGCCCCTCCGCGCTGAAGCTTTCCTT. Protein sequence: CASSFGLPLRAEAFL.

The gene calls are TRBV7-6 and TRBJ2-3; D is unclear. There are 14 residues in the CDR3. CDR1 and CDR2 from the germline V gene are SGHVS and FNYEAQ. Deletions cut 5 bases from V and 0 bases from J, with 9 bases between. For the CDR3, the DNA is TGTGCCAGCAGCCAACATTTCAGCACAGATACGCAGTATTTT. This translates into CASSQHFSTDTQYF.

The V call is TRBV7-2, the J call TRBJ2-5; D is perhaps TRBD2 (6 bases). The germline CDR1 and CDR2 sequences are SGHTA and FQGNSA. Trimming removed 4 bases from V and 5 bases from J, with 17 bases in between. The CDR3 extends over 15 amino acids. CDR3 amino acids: CASSSSSFGGETQYF. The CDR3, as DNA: TGTGCCAGCAGCTCAAGTTCCTTTGGGGGGGAGACCCAGTACTTC.

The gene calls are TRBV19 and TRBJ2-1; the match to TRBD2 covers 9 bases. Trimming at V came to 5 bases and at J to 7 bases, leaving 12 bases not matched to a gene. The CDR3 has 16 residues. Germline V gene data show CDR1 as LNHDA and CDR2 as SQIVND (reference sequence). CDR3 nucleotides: TGTGCCAGTAGTGTCCCTAGCGGGGAGAGGAGAAATGAGCAGTTCTTC. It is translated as CASSVPSGERRNEQFF. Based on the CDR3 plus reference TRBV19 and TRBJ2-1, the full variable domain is DGGITQSPKYLFRKEGQNVTLSCEQNLNHDAMYWYRQDPGQGLRLIYYSQIVNDFQKGDIAEGYSVSREKKESFPLTVTSAQKNPTAFYLCASSVPSGERRNEQFFGPGTRLTVL.

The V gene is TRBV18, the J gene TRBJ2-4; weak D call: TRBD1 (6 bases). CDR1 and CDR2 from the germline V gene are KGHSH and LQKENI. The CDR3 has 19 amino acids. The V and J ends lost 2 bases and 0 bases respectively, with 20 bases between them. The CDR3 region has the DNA TGTGCCAGCTCACCAGGGTCTTACAGGGAAGGCGTAGCCAAAAACATTCAGTACTTC. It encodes CASSPGSYREGVAKNIQYF.

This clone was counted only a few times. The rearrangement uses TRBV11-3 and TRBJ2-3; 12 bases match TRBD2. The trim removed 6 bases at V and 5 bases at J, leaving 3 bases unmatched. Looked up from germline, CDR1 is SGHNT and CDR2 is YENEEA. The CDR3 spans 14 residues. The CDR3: CASRRLAGVDTQYF. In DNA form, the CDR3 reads TGTGCCAGCAGAAGACTAGCGGGAGTAGATACGCAGTATTTT.

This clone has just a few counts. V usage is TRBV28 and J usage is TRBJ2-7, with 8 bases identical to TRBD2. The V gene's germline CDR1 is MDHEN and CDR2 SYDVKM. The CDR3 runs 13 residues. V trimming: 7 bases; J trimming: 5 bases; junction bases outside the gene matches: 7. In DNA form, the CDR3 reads TGTGCCAGCATTCCAAGCGGGGGAAACGAGCAGTACTTC. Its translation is CASIPSGGNEQYF.